Below are 5 T cell receptor beta chains sequenced from a single sample in a study of T cell repertoires in aging, cancer and after chemotherapy. Amplification of TCR beta used genomic DNA extracted from peripheral blood. Rearranged V-D-J TRB sequences were amplified with a mixed TRB-A/B primer pool. TCRdb reanalysed the multiplex PCR reads using MiXCR and keeps one entry per CDR3 protein. This sample carries about 6,200 distinct CDR3 sequences, approximately 30% of them seen once, and the ten largest clones take around 4.2%. The material sequenced was blood. The receptors were sampled from a human donor in good health.

Concerning this clonotype: Possible read error: a much larger clone is one base away. This chain connects TRBV10-3 to TRBJ2-7, with TRBD1 identical over 9 bases. V gave up 3 bases and J gave up 0 bases; unmatched junction bases: 6. Germline V gene data show CDR1 as ENHRY and CDR2 as SYGVKD. This CDR3 comprises 16 residues. The CDR3: CAISERDRASSYEQYF. DNA of the CDR3: TGTGCCATCAGTGAACGGGACAGGGCCTCCTCCTACGAGCAGTACTTC.

This clonotype was detected only a few times. The chain links TRBV12-3 or TRBV12-4 to TRBJ1-5, with 9 bases lining up with TRBD1. The J segment lost 0 bases and the V segment lost 5 bases, leaving 11 bases of the junction unmatched. This CDR3 has 18 amino acids. The CDR3 nucleotides read TGTGCCAGCAGTCGTACCGGGACAGGGTCCCTTAGCAATCAGCCCCAGCATTTT. This codes for CASSRTGTGSLSNQPQHF.

This clonotype qualifies as medium-sized. The chain recombines TRBV7-2 with TRBJ2-1; 7 bases line up with TRBD2. The junction had 9 bases not matched to a gene; V was cut back by 1 base and J by 6 bases. Germline assignment: CDR1 SGHTA and CDR2 FQGNSA. This CDR3 is built from 16 residues. CDR3 DNA sequence: TGTGCCAGCAGCTTAGTGGCTAGCGGAGCCTTCAATGAGCAGTTCTTC. Encoded protein: CASSLVASGAFNEQFF.

This clonotype qualifies as medium-sized (0.01 to 0.1%). J is TRBJ2-7 and V is TRBV30, with 7 bases that match TRBD2. This CDR3 contains 15 residues. CDR1 and CDR2 from the germline V gene are GTSNPN and SVGIG (reference sequence). After removal of 2 bases from V and 7 bases from J, the junction contained 14 bases not matched to a gene. This CDR3 is CAWSLSSGSLGEQYF. The CDR3, as DNA: TGTGCCTGGAGTCTAAGTAGCGGGTCCTTGGGTGAGCAGTACTTC. The whole variable domain, remainder taken from reference TRBV30 and TRBJ2-7, is SQTIHQWPATLVQPVGSPLSLECTVEGTSNPNLYWYRQAAGRGLQLLFYSVGIGQISSEVPQNLSASRPQDRQFILSSKKLLLSDSGFYLCAWSLSSGSLGEQYFGPGTRLTVT.

Concerning this clonotype itself: This sequence may be a read error, since a much larger clone differs from it by one base. The gene calls are TRBV20-1 and TRBJ2-3; 7 positions agree with TRBD2. Unmatched junction bases numbered 10, after V lost 8 bases and J lost 5 bases. The CDR3 covers 13 residues. The germline V gene has CDR1 DFQATT and CDR2 SNEGSKA (reference sequence). Here the CDR3 reads CSTPPGGRDTQYF. Here the CDR3 DNA reads TGCAGTACCCCCCCCGGCGGGAGAGATACGCAGTATTTT.